What follows are 24 T cell receptor beta chains derived from one specimen sequenced in a study of blood T cell repertoires in COVID-19. Assay used: immunoSEQ multiplex PCR; TCRdb lists only in-frame clones, some missing. The table records around 150,000 clones, 80% to 90% of them present only once. Sequenced: peripheral blood. All receptors come from a woman aged 55 to 70 with active COVID-19.

CDR3 coding DNA: TGCGCCAGCAGCCTAGCGGGAGGGCCAGGTGAGCAGTTCTTC. It encodes CASSLAGGPGEQFF. This chain joins TRBV4-1 and TRBJ2-1, with 11 bases aligning to TRBD2. After removal of 4 bases from V and 9 bases from J, the junction contained 5 bases not matched to a gene. Per germline, CDR1 MGHRA and CDR2 YSYEKL. The CDR3 contains 14 residues.

The chain carries TRBV2 and TRBJ2-1; a possible D gene is TRBD2 (6 bases). This CDR3 contains 15 residues. Germline CDR1 reads SNHLY; CDR2 reads FYNNEI. The V end was cut by 4 bases, the J end by 11 bases, with 21 bases between. The chain's CDR3 is CASSVQTGGMGKQFF. CDR3 nucleotide sequence: TGTGCCAGCAGTGTACAGACTGGGGGGATGGGAAAGCAGTTCTTC.

V is TRBV29-1 and J is TRBJ1-2, with no clear D. Trimming left V 6 bases short and J 3 bases short, with 14 bases between. CDR3 size: 13 residues. Germline lookup yields CDR1 SQVTM and CDR2 ANQGSEA. The CDR3 sequence is CSVAPGFDYGYTF. CDR3 nucleotides: TGCAGCGTGGCTCCCGGGTTCGACTATGGCTACACCTTC. Complete variable domain (other parts from reference TRBV29-1 and TRBJ1-2): SAVISQKPSRDICQRGTSLTIQCQVDSQVTMMFWYRQQPGQSLTLIATANQGSEATYESGFVIDKFPISRPNLTFSTLTVSNMSPEDSSIYLCSVAPGFDYGYTFGSGTRLTVV.

The chain combines TRBV5-5 with TRBJ1-4; D is uncertain. V was pared by 5 bases and J by 5 bases, with 7 bases between. The CDR3 has 12 residues. Germline CDR1 SGHKS, CDR2 YYEKEE (reference sequence). Here the CDR3 DNA reads TGTGCCAGCAGTTTTTTAAATGAAAAACTGTTTTTT. This translates into CASSFLNEKLFF.

The chain combines TRBV7-2 with TRBJ2-3; 7 bases agree with TRBD2. Trimming cost V 0 bases and J 1 base; bases outside gene matches: 4. CDR1 SGHTA and CDR2 FQGNSA come from the germline V gene. This CDR3 is 16 amino acids long. The CDR3 loop is CASSLAVGGRTDTQYF. DNA for the CDR3: TGTGCCAGCAGCTTAGCGGTGGGAGGGCGCACAGATACGCAGTATTTT.

The V and J genes are TRBV28 and TRBJ2-5; 9 bases line up with TRBD2. V was clipped by 3 bases and J by 2 bases; unmatched bases: 7. Germline V gives CDR1 MDHEN, CDR2 SYDVKM. This CDR3 comprises 16 residues. The CDR3 reads CASSLSSGSPQETQYF. CDR3 bases: TGTGCCAGCAGTTTGAGTAGCGGGAGTCCTCAAGAGACCCAGTACTTC.

The V and J genes are TRBV2 and TRBJ2-1, with 8 positions matching TRBD2. Germline V CDR1 and CDR2: SNHLY, FYNNEI. V lost 4 bases and J lost 14; bases outside the gene matches: 16. The CDR3 is 15 residues long. CDR3 amino acids: CASSVQRSSGLGKFF. As DNA, the CDR3 is TGTGCCAGCAGTGTGCAACGTTCTAGCGGGCTCGGGAAGTTCTTC.

The chain couples TRBV27 to TRBJ2-7, with D uncertain. Looked up from germline, CDR1 is MNHEY and CDR2 is SMNVEV (reference sequence). The CDR3 loop spans 13 amino acids. V was shortened by 3 bases and J by 2 bases, with 8 bases between the two germline ends. The CDR3 DNA reads as TGTGCCAGCAGTTTTAGGAGCCCCTACGAGCAGTACTTC. Its translation is CASSFRSPYEQYF.

The chain employs TRBV2 and TRBJ2-1, with 9 nucleotides matching TRBD1. With V trimmed by 4 bases and J by 4 bases, 8 bases remained unmatched. Germline loops: CDR1 SNHLY, CDR2 FYNNEI. This CDR3 is 16 amino acids long. Written as DNA, the CDR3 is TGTGCCAGCAGTGGGCAGGACAGGGGAAAATACAATGAGCAGTTCTTC. It translates to CASSGQDRGKYNEQFF.

J is TRBJ2-2 and V is TRBV6-2 or TRBV6-3; D is perhaps TRBD2 (6 bases). Germline V gives CDR1 MNHEY, CDR2 SVGEGT. There are 15 residues in the CDR3. V was pared by 6 bases and J by 6 bases, with 17 bases between. CDR3 coding DNA: TGTGCCAGCAGCTTATCGACTAGACTCGCCGGGGAGCTGTTTTTT. Translation: CASSLSTRLAGELFF.

The J gene is TRBJ1-4, the V gene TRBV4-1; D is ambiguous. Germline CDR1 is MGHRA and CDR2 is YSYEKL. Trimming removed 3 bases from V and 2 bases from J, with 13 bases in between. CDR3 length equals 16 residues. CDR3 nucleotide sequence: TGCGCCAGCAGCCATACCCCCAAGAGCACTAATGAAAAACTGTTTTTT. Protein sequence: CASSHTPKSTNEKLFF.

The CDR3 DNA reads as TGTGCCAGAAGCTACCCCCGCTGGCAGGGGGCTGGGGAGCAGTACTTC. It yields the protein CARSYPRWQGAGEQYF. The V call is TRBV5-3, the J call TRBJ2-7; 8 nucleotides agree with TRBD1. TRBV5-3 has ORF status, its function being uncertain. The CDR3 length is 16 residues. The V segment lost 3 bases and the J segment 7 bases; nucleotides outside the gene matches: 15.

This sequence joins TRBV5-5 and TRBJ1-2; D may be TRBD1 (6 bases). Trimming stripped 5 bases from V and 0 bases from J, with 14 bases between. This CDR3 has 15 residues. The germline V gene encodes CDR1 SGHKS and CDR2 YYEKEE (reference sequence). CDR3 sequence reads: CASRHRDTPNYGYTF. The CDR3, as DNA: TGTGCCAGCAGACACCGGGACACCCCTAACTATGGCTACACCTTC.

The rearrangement joins TRBV30 to TRBJ2-2; possibly TRBD1 for D (6 bases). Germline CDR1 reads GTSNPN; CDR2 reads SVGIG (reference sequence). The V and J ends lost 1 base and 5 bases respectively, with 8 bases between them. This CDR3 is built from 13 residues. In DNA form, the CDR3 reads TGTGCCTGGAGTGAAGACAGGACCGGGGAGCTGTTTTTT. This codes for CAWSEDRTGELFF.

This chain links TRBV5-1 with TRBJ2-3; tentative D call: TRBD2 (5 bases). The CDR3 is 12 amino acids. The germline V and J ends were trimmed by 0 bases and 13 bases, with 12 bases remaining between them. Germline V gene data show CDR1 as SGHRS and CDR2 as YFSETQ. CDR3 loop: CASSLADSSEYF. DNA of the CDR3: TGCGCCAGCAGCTTGGCGGACTCTTCCGAGTATTTT.

This rearrangement joins TRBV2 to TRBJ2-1; D gene uncertain. CDR1 SNHLY and CDR2 FYNNEI come from the germline V gene. This CDR3 comprises 15 residues. Trimming stripped 2 bases from V and 0 bases from J, with 8 bases between. This CDR3 reads CASSEFASSYNEQFF. The DNA for the CDR3 is TGTGCCAGCAGTGAATTCGCGAGCTCCTACAATGAGCAGTTCTTC. The variable domain in full, with the rest retrieved from reference TRBV2 and TRBJ2-1, is EPEVTQTPSHQVTQMGQEVILRCVPISNHLYFYWYRQILGQKVEFLVSFYNNEISEKSEIFDDQFSVERPDGSNFTLKIRSTKLEDSAMYFCASSEFASSYNEQFFGPGTRLTVL.

As regards this clone: The same CDR3 arises from other DNA sequences in this sample as well. V usage is TRBV28 and J usage is TRBJ1-5; no firm D call. The CDR3 runs 11 residues. Germline V gene lookup returns CDR1 MDHEN and CDR2 SYDVKM. V lost 6 bases to trimming and J lost 4 bases, with 4 bases between them. The CDR3 DNA follows: TGTGCCAGCAGCCGTAATCAGCCCCAGCATTTT. As protein: CASSRNQPQHF. The whole variable domain, remainder taken from reference TRBV28 and TRBJ1-5, is DVKVTQSSRYLVKRTGEKVFLECVQDMDHENMFWYRQDPGLGLRLIYFSYDVKMKEKGDIPEGYSVSREKKERFSLILESASTNQTSMYLCASSRNQPQHFGDGTRLSIL.

The gene calls are TRBV28 and TRBJ2-5; 9 bases are shared with TRBD2. Germline V CDR1 and CDR2: MDHEN, SYDVKM. CDR3 length equals 16 residues. V lost 2 bases to trimming and J lost 1 base; unmatched junction nucleotides: 5. The CDR3 DNA reads TGTGCCAGCAGTTTAAATGGCGGGAGGGGCCAAGAGACCCAGTACTTC. Translation gives CASSLNGGRGQETQYF.

This chain connects TRBV7-3 to TRBJ2-5; no clear D. Germline assignment: CDR1 SGHTA and CDR2 FQGTGA. With 0 bases removed from V and 3 bases from J, the gap between germline ends came to 5 bases. This CDR3 is built from 13 residues. CDR3 nucleotides: TGTGCCAGCAGCTTAACTAGAGAAGAGACCCAGTACTTC. This encodes CASSLTREETQYF.

This clone was found once. The CDR3 DNA is TGTGCCAGGCCAGCGGGAGCAGGCAAAAACATTCAGTACTTC. It yields the protein CARPAGAGKNIQYF. This chain uses TRBV14 with TRBJ2-4; 8 bases are a match to TRBD2. CDR1 is SGHDN and CDR2 is FVKESK in the germline V gene. The trim removed 9 bases at V and 3 bases at J, leaving 7 bases unmatched. This CDR3 contains 14 residues. The complete variable domain, with remaining parts taken from reference TRBV14 and TRBJ2-4, reads EAGVTQFPSHSVIEKGQTVTLRCDPISGHDNLYWYRRVMGKEIKFLLHFVKESKQDESGMPNNRFLAERTGGTYSTLKVQPAELEDSGVYFCARPAGAGKNIQYFGAGTRLSVL.

The rearrangement links TRBV5-1 to TRBJ2-7; D uncertain. The ends were cut back, 0 bases at V and 3 bases at J, with 7 bases in the middle. Germline V gives CDR1 SGHRS, CDR2 YFSETQ. This CDR3 spans 13 amino acids. The CDR3 DNA follows: TGCGCCAGCAGCTTGGATAATTTCTACGAGCAGTACTTC. As protein: CASSLDNFYEQYF. The entire variable domain, with the rest obtained from reference TRBV5-1 and TRBJ2-7, is as follows: KAGVTQTPRYLIKTRGQQVTLSCSPISGHRSVSWYQQTPGQGLQFLFEYFSETQRNKGNFPGRFSGRQFSNSRSEMNVSTLELGDSALYLCASSLDNFYEQYFGPGTRLTVT.

As to this clone: Other DNA sequences in the sample encode the same CDR3. V gene TRBV5-6 combines with J gene TRBJ1-2; D remains unclear. The CDR3 has 12 residues. Trimming cost V 1 base and J 4 bases, with 5 bases left between them. CDR1 is SGHDT and CDR2 is YYEEEE in the germline V gene. CDR3 DNA: TGTGCCAGCAGCTTGCGGTCCTATGGCTACACCTTC. Amino acids: CASSLRSYGYTF.

The CDR3 protein is CASSPAHGGEAFF. CDR3 DNA sequence: TGTGCCAGCAGCCCGGCTCACGGGGGTGAAGCTTTCTTT. The chain employs TRBV7-8 and TRBJ1-1; D possibly corresponds to TRBD1 (5 bases). V shed 5 bases and J shed 7 bases, with 14 bases lying between them. CDR3 length: 13 residues. Germline CDR1 is SGHVS and CDR2 is FQNEAQ.

In its sample, this clone was seen a few times. This chain connects TRBV2 to TRBJ1-4; D call uncertain. With 7 bases removed from V and 5 bases from J, the gap between germline ends came to 8 bases. The CDR3 runs to 12 residues. Per germline, CDR1 SNHLY and CDR2 FYNNEI. The CDR3 spells CASKHVNEKLFF. The DNA of the CDR3 is TGTGCCAGCAAACACGTCAATGAAAAACTGTTTTTT.